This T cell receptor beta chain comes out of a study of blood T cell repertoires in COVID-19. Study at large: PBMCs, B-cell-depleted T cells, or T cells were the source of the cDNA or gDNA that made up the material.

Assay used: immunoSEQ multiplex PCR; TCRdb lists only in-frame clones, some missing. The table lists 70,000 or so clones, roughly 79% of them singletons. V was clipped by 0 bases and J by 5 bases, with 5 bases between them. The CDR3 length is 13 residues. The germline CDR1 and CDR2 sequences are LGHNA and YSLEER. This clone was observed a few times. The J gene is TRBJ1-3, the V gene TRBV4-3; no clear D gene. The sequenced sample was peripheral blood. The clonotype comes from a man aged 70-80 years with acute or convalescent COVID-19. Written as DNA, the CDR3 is TGCGCCAGCAGCCAAGAGACAAGAAACACCATATATTTT. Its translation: CASSQETRNTIYF.